A selection of T cell receptor beta chains follows, all from one sample in a study of cytomegalovirus exposure and HLA in healthy donors. This table comes from immunoSEQ multiplex PCR, and its TCRdb copy is limited to in-frame clones, with some not included. The sample totals about 140,000 clones. The sequenced material came from PBMCs. The receptors originated from a woman between 18 and 30 years old in good health and CMV-seronegative. Each CDR3 is given without its conserved first and last residue. Fields, in order: V gene, J gene, CDR3 protein.

v_call: TRBV6-1
j_call: TRBJ2-7
cdr3_aa: ASSEAPGGYEQY

v_call: TRBV7-8
j_call: TRBJ2-7
cdr3_aa: ASSFGLNEQY

v_call: TRBV6-5
j_call: TRBJ1-2
cdr3_aa: ASSEGAAGYT

v_call: TRBV6-5
j_call: TRBJ1-2
cdr3_aa: ASSSQTGTGGGYT

v_call: TRBV7-3
j_call: TRBJ2-3
cdr3_aa: ASSPSGASTDTQY

v_call: TRBV4-1
j_call: TRBJ2-7
cdr3_aa: ASSPGTSGAYEQY

v_call: TRBV5-4
j_call: TRBJ1-4
cdr3_aa: ASSLQGRNEKLF

v_call: TRBV9
j_call: TRBJ2-2
cdr3_aa: ASQGGGNTGELF

v_call: TRBV6-5
j_call: TRBJ2-5
cdr3_aa: ASSYSTGDRKTQY

v_call: TRBV19
j_call: TRBJ2-4
cdr3_aa: AITGRRIPKNIQY

v_call: TRBV6-5
j_call: TRBJ2-1
cdr3_aa: ASRRDGGGLGEQF

v_call: TRBV19
j_call: TRBJ1-4
cdr3_aa: ASSIDRFEKLF

v_call: TRBV7-9
j_call: TRBJ1-2
cdr3_aa: ASSSRGTGRDGYT

v_call: TRBV5-1
j_call: TRBJ1-1
cdr3_aa: ASSPGSGNWDTEAF

v_call: TRBV10-3
j_call: TRBJ1-4
cdr3_aa: AISQGGGEKLF

v_call: TRBV29-1
j_call: TRBJ2-1
cdr3_aa: SVGGQLNEQF

v_call: TRBV28
j_call: TRBJ2-1
cdr3_aa: ASSFRLVFSYNEQF

v_call: TRBV25-1
j_call: TRBJ2-1
cdr3_aa: ASSVAGGTYNEQF

v_call: TRBV6-5
j_call: TRBJ2-7
cdr3_aa: ASRTGTGPPEQY

v_call: TRBV7-2
j_call: TRBJ1-2
cdr3_aa: ASSLDTGGYGYT

v_call: TRBV4-2
j_call: TRBJ1-4
cdr3_aa: ASSHVGQGEATNEKLF

v_call: TRBV4-1
j_call: TRBJ2-7
cdr3_aa: ASSQGSNYEQY

v_call: TRBV7-9
j_call: TRBJ2-2
cdr3_aa: ASSFYRGQAGELF

v_call: TRBV7-2
j_call: TRBJ1-1
cdr3_aa: ASSSHPAGTANTEAF

v_call: TRBV29-1
j_call: TRBJ1-1
cdr3_aa: SVESGWNTEAF

v_call: TRBV20-1
j_call: TRBJ1-1
cdr3_aa: SASPGESAF

v_call: TRBV5-6
j_call: TRBJ1-2
cdr3_aa: ASSLDSSYT

v_call: TRBV10-3
j_call: TRBJ2-1
cdr3_aa: AISVDRAHEQF

v_call: TRBV18
j_call: TRBJ1-1
cdr3_aa: ASSLGQSEAF

v_call: TRBV6-5
j_call: TRBJ1-1
cdr3_aa: ASKETLNTEAF

v_call: TRBV27
j_call: TRBJ2-1
cdr3_aa: ASSSITRGGGAGGF

v_call: TRBV4-1
j_call: TRBJ2-1
cdr3_aa: ASSLPGGSYNEQF

v_call: TRBV6-1
j_call: TRBJ1-5
cdr3_aa: ASSGAGGAWSNQPQH

v_call: TRBV6-1
j_call: TRBJ1-4
cdr3_aa: ASSSGQANEKLF

v_call: TRBV7-9
j_call: TRBJ2-2
cdr3_aa: ASSLRGGSTGELF

v_call: TRBV7-9
j_call: TRBJ1-4
cdr3_aa: ASSLNGAGFNEKLF

v_call: TRBV2
j_call: TRBJ2-1
cdr3_aa: ASTDRVGEQF

v_call: TRBV11-3
j_call: TRBJ2-1
cdr3_aa: ASGRLADNEQF

v_call: TRBV4-1
j_call: TRBJ2-1
cdr3_aa: ASSQDRERQF

v_call: TRBV2
j_call: TRBJ1-2
cdr3_aa: ASSAISNYGYT

v_call: TRBV2
j_call: TRBJ2-5
cdr3_aa: ASRGTSGETQY

v_call: TRBV6-1
j_call: TRBJ1-5
cdr3_aa: ASSEALGQGNQPQH

v_call: TRBV11-3
j_call: TRBJ2-2
cdr3_aa: ASSWGLRGGELF

v_call: TRBV7-8
j_call: TRBJ2-5
cdr3_aa: ASSRLSMGETQY

v_call: TRBV5-1
j_call: TRBJ2-1
cdr3_aa: ASSSSGVPPAEQF

v_call: TRBV6-1
j_call: TRBJ2-7
cdr3_aa: ASSVGTGGGEQY

v_call: TRBV27
j_call: TRBJ1-1
cdr3_aa: ASSTNRGLLTEAF

v_call: TRBV30
j_call: TRBJ1-3
cdr3_aa: AWSATGNRNTIY

v_call: TRBV19
j_call: TRBJ1-2
cdr3_aa: AGRIRGGYT

v_call: TRBV7-9
j_call: TRBJ2-2
cdr3_aa: ASKGYTGELF

v_call: TRBV6-5
j_call: TRBJ2-3
cdr3_aa: ASSYGTGSADTQY

v_call: TRBV5-1
j_call: TRBJ1-4
cdr3_aa: ASSLLQGPNEKLF